The clone carrying this T cell receptor beta chain was counted a few times. The data stem from a study of T-cell reconstitution after alpha-beta-depleted transplantation in children. The CDR3 contains 13 residues. V lost 6 bases, J lost 2 bases, and 11 bases lay in between. Germline assignment: CDR1 DFQATT and CDR2 SNEGSKA (reference sequence). TCRbeta library preparation incorporated unique molecular identifiers. Each CDR3 protein is one row after TCRdb ran MiXCR on the PCR reads. The sample yields hundreds of thousands of distinct CDR3 sequences, approximately 22% seen once. The source material was PBMCs, mostly from graft donor cells, sampled 360 days after TCRalphabeta/CD19-depleted stem cell transplant. The receptor comes from a boy under two years old who had a stem cell transplant for acute myeloid leukemia, so the T cells may come from the graft donor. The chain is built from TRBV20-1 and TRBJ2-1; D may be TRBD1 (6 bases). CDR3: CSAGQLTYNEQFF. Here the CDR3 DNA reads TGCAGTGCCGGACAGTTAACCTACAATGAGCAGTTCTTC.